This T cell receptor beta chain was sequenced in a study of shared clonotypes between healthy human individuals. Study context: A donor's plate count was three for CD4 naive and three for CD4 memory; CD8 naive had two and CD8 memory one.

The CDR3 runs to 15 residues. The ends were cut back, 3 bases at V and 0 bases at J, with 7 bases in the middle. CDR1 is SGHNT, CDR2 YYREEE, per germline (reference sequence). Investigators divided CD4+ cells into CD45RA+ naive and CD45RA-negative memory subsets. Assay runs were performed at deep level. The data were produced by immunoSEQ multiplex PCR, yet TCRdb's version contains in-frame clones alone and is incomplete. The sample carries about 1 million clones, roughly 80% recorded once. This chain uses TRBV5-4 with TRBJ2-6; D is possibly TRBD1 or TRBD2 (5 bases each). The clonotype comes from a man aged 18 to 35 in good health. The sequencing sample was made of memory CD4+ T cells sorted from blood. Indicated subset: CD45RA-negative fraction. The CDR3 region is CASSSGTSGANVLTF. The CDR3 DNA sequence: TGTGCCAGCAGCTCCGGGACCTCTGGGGCCAACGTCCTGACTTTC.